Below, 23 T cell receptor beta chains from the same sample are listed, as sequenced in a study of T cells after yellow fever vaccination (dated by TCRdb to about 2019). The library was obtained by 5' RACE. The listed sequencing device is Illumina NovaSeq 6000. TCRdb itself trimmed the public reads at Q25 with fastp, ran MiXCR and retained productive beta chains. Rows with a matching CDR3 protein are joined into one entry that keeps the most common DNA and genes. A total of about 320,000 distinct CDR3 sequences appear in this sample, approximately 4% of them only once. Approximately 19% of the sample belongs to the ten largest clones. The label giving this sample's treatment or condition can be read as: live attenuated yellow fever vaccine strain. The material was PBMCs, obtained 15 days after the yellow fever booster vaccination. Every receptor here comes from a man younger than 35 who received the YFV17D yellow fever vaccine.

This clonotype was seen at least ten times. This chain uses TRBV7-8 with TRBJ1-1, with D perhaps TRBD1 (5 bases). CDR1 SGHVS and CDR2 FQNEAQ come from the germline V gene. CDR3 length: 13 amino acids. The ends were cut back, 7 bases at V and 1 base at J, with 10 bases in the middle. The CDR3 region has the DNA TGTGCCAGCACCCGGGACTCGAACACTGAAGCTTTCTTT. The encoded protein is CASTRDSNTEAFF.

The chain has TRBV7-9 and TRBJ2-1; 11 nucleotides align to TRBD2. J was trimmed by 7 bases and V by 4 bases; bases with no gene match: 9. The CDR3 is 16 residues long. In germline, CDR1 is SEHNR, CDR2 FQNEAQ (reference sequence). The CDR3 protein is CASSSPLSGGVNEQFF. The DNA of the CDR3 is TGTGCCAGCAGCTCCCCCCTTAGCGGGGGGGTAAATGAGCAGTTCTTC.

Details on this clonotype: Germline and junction disagree at one end, which may indicate a read error. The V call is TRBV5-1, the J call TRBJ1-1, with D possibly TRBD1 on 5 matching bases. The germline gives CDR1 SGHRS, CDR2 YFSETQ. The CDR3 has 15 residues. CDR3 region: CSSSLVGALNTEAFF. CDR3 DNA: TGCTCCAGCAGCTTGGTCGGGGCCCTGAACACTGAAGCTTTCTTT. The full variable domain, with the rest looked up from reference TRBV5-1 and TRBJ1-1, is KAGVTQTPRYLIKTRGQQVTLSCSPISGHRSVSWYQQTPGQGLQFLFEYFSETQRNKGNFPGRFSGRQFSNSRSEMNVSTLELGDSALYLCSSSLVGALNTEAFFGQGTRLTVV.

This clonotype was seen at least ten times. This sequence joins TRBV12-3 or TRBV12-4 and TRBJ2-1, with 7 bases fitting TRBD2. The junction had 2 bases not matched to a gene; V was cut back by 4 bases and J by 8 bases. This CDR3 is 12 amino acids long. The CDR3 nucleotides read TGTGCCAGCAGTTGGACTAGTCATGAGCAGTTCTTC. This sequence encodes CASSWTSHEQFF.

V gene TRBV29-1 combines with J gene TRBJ2-7; 12 bases fit TRBD2. The CDR3 is 15 amino acids. Trimming removed 6 bases from V and 0 bases from J; junction bases left unmatched: 6. CDR1 and CDR2 (germline): SQVTM, ANQGSEA. The chain's CDR3 is CSVRTSGVHSYEQYF. The CDR3 DNA reads TGCAGCGTACGGACTAGCGGGGTCCACTCCTACGAGCAGTACTTC.

This clonotype was seen only a few times. This sequence joins TRBV6-1 and TRBJ2-2, with 12 positions matching TRBD2. CDR3 length: 16 residues. Trimming removed 6 bases from V and 4 bases from J; junction bases left unmatched: 6. Looked up from germline, CDR1 is MNHNS and CDR2 is SASEGT. CDR3 bases: TGTGCCAGCAGGGAGAAGACTAGCGGGGGCACCGGGGAGCTGTTTTTT. Protein: CASREKTSGGTGELFF.

This clonotype was found many times. The chain has TRBV7-3 and TRBJ2-3; 15 positions agree with TRBD2. The CDR3 has 18 residues. Germline CDR1 is SGHTA and CDR2 is FQGTGA. V was pared by 5 bases and J by 2 bases, with 8 bases of the junction left unmatched. CDR3 loop: CASSPHGTSGGPTDTQYF. DNA of the CDR3: TGTGCCAGCAGCCCCCATGGGACTAGCGGGGGGCCCACAGATACGCAGTATTTT. The full variable domain, completed using reference TRBV7-3 and TRBJ2-3, is GAGVSQTPSNKVTEKGKYVELRCDPISGHTALYWYRQSLGQGPEFLIYFQGTGAADDSGLPNDRFFAVRPEGSVSTLKIQRTERGDSAVYLCASSPHGTSGGPTDTQYFGPGTRLTVL.

This clonotype appeared many times. The rearrangement uses TRBV15 and TRBJ1-5, with no clear D. The CDR3 has 16 residues. Germline V gives CDR1 LNHNV, CDR2 YYDKDF (reference sequence). Trimming took 6 bases from V and 6 from J, leaving 21 bases between them. CDR3 bases: TGTGCCACCAGTTTGAGCCTGGGAAGGGAGGGTCAGCCCCAGCATTTT. Encoded protein: CATSLSLGREGQPQHF.

This clonotype was picked up a small number of times. The chain has TRBV25-1 and TRBJ1-1; 7 positions match TRBD1. After removal of 2 bases from V and 5 bases from J, the junction contained 5 bases not matched to a gene. Germline CDR1 MGHDK, CDR2 SYGVNS. The CDR3 sequence is 14 residues long. CDR3 nucleotide sequence: TGTGCCAGCAGTGAACAGGGGGGTCGAACTGAAGCTTTCTTT. As protein: CASSEQGGRTEAFF.

There are a few counts of this clonotype. The chain recombines TRBV10-3 with TRBJ1-4; D is perhaps TRBD1 (5 bases). Trimming left V 10 bases short and J 0 bases short, with 15 bases between. Germline loops: CDR1 ENHRY, CDR2 SYGVKD. This CDR3 comprises 15 residues. The CDR3 coding sequence is TGTGCCACCAAGACTGGGGGTGCAACTAATGAAAAACTGTTTTTT. This encodes CATKTGGATNEKLFF.

This rearrangement joins TRBV12-3 or TRBV12-4 to TRBJ2-7, with 9 nucleotides matching TRBD1. V lost 5 bases, J lost 6 bases, and 8 bases stayed unmatched. This CDR3 has 14 amino acids. CDR3 bases: TGTGCCAGCAGTACCGGGACAGGGTGGTTCGAGCAGTACTTC. Translated: CASSTGTGWFEQYF.

This clonotype was counted at least ten times. Written as DNA, the CDR3 is TGCGCCAGCACCCAGGGAACTGAGCAGTTCTTC. Amino acid sequence: CASTQGTEQFF. V gene TRBV5-1 combines with J gene TRBJ2-1, with TRBD1 as a possible D gene (5 bases). The CDR3 has 11 amino acids. With 6 bases removed from V and 9 bases from J, the gap between germline ends came to 10 bases. The germline gives CDR1 SGHRS, CDR2 YFSETQ.

The V call is TRBV5-1, the J call TRBJ2-3, with D maybe TRBD2 (7 bases). From germline, CDR1 is SGHRS and CDR2 YFSETQ. The germline V and J ends were trimmed by 0 bases and 7 bases, with 18 bases remaining between them. This CDR3 has 16 amino acids. CDR3 nucleotide sequence: TGCGCCAGCAGCTTGGCCCCCTCGGGGGGCGGGTATACGCAGTATTTT. Translated, it gives CASSLAPSGGGYTQYF.

This clonotype has a handful of counts. The rearrangement uses TRBV6-6 and TRBJ1-5; 8 bases are shared with TRBD1. This CDR3 has 17 amino acids. Germline CDR1 and CDR2: MNHNY and SVGAGI (reference sequence). With V trimmed by 8 bases and J by 4 bases, 16 bases remained unmatched. CDR3 DNA sequence: TGTGCCAGCCGAACTCAGGGGGCTCTGCCTCTTAATCAGCCCCAGCATTTT. It codes for CASRTQGALPLNQPQHF.

In its sample, this clonotype was seen many times. This rearrangement joins TRBV7-2 to TRBJ1-3; 7 nucleotides line up with TRBD1. Germline V lookup: CDR1 SGHTA, CDR2 FQGNSA. J gave up 4 bases and V 1 base, and 4 bases lay outside the gene matches. CDR3 length equals 15 residues. CDR3 nucleotide sequence: TGTGCCAGCAGCTTAGAAGGGGGCGAAGGAAACACCATATATTTT. Protein: CASSLEGGEGNTIYF.

CDR3 loop: CASSFWGQGGEKLFF. The CDR3 DNA follows: TGTGCCAGCAGCTTCTGGGGTCAGGGTGGTGAAAAACTGTTTTTT. V gene TRBV5-5 combines with J gene TRBJ1-4; TRBD1 is a possible D gene (5 bases). V gave up 2 bases and J gave up 7 bases, with 15 bases separating them. The CDR3 totals 15 residues. CDR1 and CDR2 from the germline V gene are SGHKS and YYEKEE (reference sequence).

In its sample, this clonotype was seen many times. V usage is TRBV7-6 and J usage is TRBJ2-2; D unresolved. V was clipped by 1 base and J by 2 bases, with 5 bases between them. The CDR3 extends over 14 amino acids. Germline CDR1 SGHVS, CDR2 FNYEAQ. CDR3: CASSLDINTGELFF. CDR3 DNA: TGTGCCAGCAGCTTAGACATTAACACCGGGGAGCTGTTTTTT.

This clonotype was observed many times. The CDR3 DNA follows: TGCGCCAGCAGCTTGGGGGCAGCCGAGAATGAAAAACTGTTTTTT. Its protein is CASSLGAAENEKLFF. The V gene is TRBV5-1, the J gene TRBJ1-4; D remains ambiguous. Germline CDR1 SGHRS, CDR2 YFSETQ. This CDR3 is built from 15 residues. V shed 0 bases and J shed 5 bases, with 11 bases lying between them.

In its sample, this clonotype was seen many times. The J gene is TRBJ1-1, the V gene TRBV29-1; the D is unclear. The CDR3 is made up of 12 amino acids. V was trimmed by 4 bases and J by 0 bases, leaving 6 bases between them. Per the germline V gene, CDR1 is SQVTM and CDR2 is ANQGSEA. In DNA, the CDR3 is TGCAGCGTTGGTGTCATGAACACTGAAGCTTTCTTT. Protein sequence: CSVGVMNTEAFF.

There are a few counts of this clonotype. The chain has TRBV7-8 and TRBJ2-7, with D perhaps TRBD1 (6 bases). The CDR3 extends over 15 amino acids. The germline CDR1 and CDR2 sequences are SGHVS and FQNEAQ. The V end was cut by 0 bases, the J end by 2 bases, with 11 bases between. In nucleotides, the CDR3 is TGTGCCAGCAGCTTAGCGGGGGCGGCTGCCTACGAGCAGTACGTC. Its translation is CASSLAGAAAYEQYV.

This clonotype appeared many times. The chain carries TRBV5-1 and TRBJ1-1; no definite D call. V was pared by 0 bases and J by 0 bases, with 6 bases between. This CDR3 is 14 amino acids long. The germline CDR1 and CDR2 sequences are SGHRS and YFSETQ. The DNA for the CDR3 is TGCGCCAGCAGCTTGGCAGTAATGAACACTGAAGCTTTCTTT. Protein: CASSLAVMNTEAFF.

This clonotype was seen at least ten times. The chain carries TRBV12-3 or TRBV12-4 and TRBJ1-2; 9 nucleotides match TRBD1. The CDR3 has 14 residues. The ends lost 3 bases at V and 4 bases at J; junction bases unmatched: 3. The CDR3 spells CASSLGQGSYGYTF. DNA for the CDR3: TGTGCCAGCAGTTTGGGACAGGGAAGCTATGGCTACACCTTC.

The sample holds a few counts of this clonotype. This chain uses TRBV6-2 or TRBV6-3 with TRBJ1-5, with 9 bases fitting TRBD1. Germline V gene data show CDR1 as MNHEY and CDR2 as SVGEGT. The CDR3 totals 15 residues. The junction had 3 bases not matched to a gene; V was cut back by 6 bases and J by 0 bases. The CDR3 nucleotides read TGTGCCAGCAGACAGGGGGCTCATAGCAATCAGCCCCAGCATTTT. Its protein product is CASRQGAHSNQPQHF.